This T cell receptor beta chain was sequenced for a study of shared clonotypes between healthy human individuals. The germline V gene encodes CDR1 SGHDT and CDR2 YYEEEE. The CDR3 covers 15 residues. Comments on this clone: Mismatch with germline at one junction end may stem from a read error.

The assay was immunoSEQ multiplex PCR, and TCRdb's table has in-frame clones only and misses some. The sample gives about 490,000 clones, roughly 80% of which show up once; roughly an eighth is in the top ten. The sample consisted of PBMCs. The chain uses TRBV5-6 and TRBJ1-5; D perhaps matches TRBD1 (5 bases). The origin of this receptor is a woman aged 40 to 49 in good health. Some clones in this sample may be carry-over from other donors' samples. The CDR3 nucleotides are TGTGCCAGCAGCTCGGGGCAGGGTGGCAATCAGCACCAGCATTTT. This gives the protein CASSSGQGGNQHQHF.